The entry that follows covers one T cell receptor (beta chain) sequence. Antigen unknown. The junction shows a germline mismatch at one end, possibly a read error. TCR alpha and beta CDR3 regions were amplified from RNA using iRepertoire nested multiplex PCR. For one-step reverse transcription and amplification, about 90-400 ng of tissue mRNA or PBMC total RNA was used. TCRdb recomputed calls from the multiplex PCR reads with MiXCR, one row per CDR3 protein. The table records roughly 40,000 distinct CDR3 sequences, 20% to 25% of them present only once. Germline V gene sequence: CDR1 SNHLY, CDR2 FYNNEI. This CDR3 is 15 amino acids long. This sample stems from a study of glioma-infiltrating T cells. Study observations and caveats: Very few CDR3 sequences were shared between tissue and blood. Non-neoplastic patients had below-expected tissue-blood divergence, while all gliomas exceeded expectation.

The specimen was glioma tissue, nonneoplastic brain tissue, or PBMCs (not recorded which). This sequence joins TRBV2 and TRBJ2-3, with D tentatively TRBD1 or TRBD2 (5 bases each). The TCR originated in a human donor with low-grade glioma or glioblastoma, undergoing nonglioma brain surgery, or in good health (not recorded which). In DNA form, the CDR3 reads TGTTCCAGCAGTGATCACGTGGGACCCACAGATACGCAGTATTTT. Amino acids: CSSSDHVGPTDTQYF.